The 13 T cell receptor beta chains below were found in one sample sequenced in a study of blood T cell repertoires in COVID-19. The table came from immunoSEQ multiplex PCR; TCRdb's copy has only in-frame clones and leaves some out. The sample consists of about 240,000 clones, 82% of them appearing once. Source material: peripheral blood. These receptors were taken from a woman aged 60-70 years with active or convalescent COVID-19.

This chain joins TRBV4-1 and TRBJ1-2, with D perhaps TRBD1 (6 bases). Between the trimmed V and J ends, which lost 4 bases and 1 base, there was a span of 13 bases. CDR3 length: 15 amino acids. Germline CDR1 MGHRA, CDR2 YSYEKL. The chain's CDR3 is CASSPRWGLNYGYTF. The CDR3 DNA reads TGCGCCAGCAGCCCCCGGTGGGGGCTTAACTATGGCTACACCTTC.

The V and J genes are TRBV7-6 and TRBJ1-3; 7 nucleotides match TRBD1. The CDR3 contains 15 residues. Germline V gene data show CDR1 as SGHVS and CDR2 as FNYEAQ. Trimming removed 7 bases from V and 6 bases from J; junction bases left unmatched: 12. The CDR3 spells CASTQSQGTKNTIYF. The CDR3 DNA reads TGTGCCAGCACCCAATCACAGGGGACGAAAAACACCATATATTTT.

V gene TRBV12-5 combines with J gene TRBJ2-7, with TRBD2 matching over 8 bases. Germline assignment: CDR1 LGHNT and CDR2 FRNRAP. J lost 2 bases, V lost 1 base, and 4 bases had no gene match. The CDR3 is 15 amino acids. The CDR3 here is CASGLERGPPYEQYF. CDR3 DNA: TGTGCTAGTGGTTTGGAGCGGGGGCCCCCCTACGAGCAGTACTTC.

This chain joins TRBV28 and TRBJ2-7; tentatively, D is TRBD2 (5 bases). Per the germline V gene, CDR1 is MDHEN and CDR2 is SYDVKM. The V end was cut by 8 bases, the J end by 2 bases, with 10 bases between. This CDR3 region has 12 residues. For the CDR3, the DNA is TGTGCCAGCCAGAGGAGGACCTACGAGCAGTACTTC. Its translation is CASQRRTYEQYF.

This chain uses TRBV4-3 with TRBJ1-1; 8 bases are a match to TRBD1. The CDR3 has 15 amino acids. Germline V gives CDR1 LGHNA, CDR2 YSLEER. V lost 4 bases, J lost 3 bases, and 7 bases stayed unmatched. The CDR3 DNA is TGCGCCAGCAGCCCAGGGGGCTGGGGCGACACTGAAGCTTTCTTT. As protein: CASSPGGWGDTEAFF.

This clone occurred a few times. This sequence joins TRBV4-3 and TRBJ1-6, with 7 bases that match TRBD1. Trimming cost V 2 bases and J 3 bases; bases outside gene matches: 10. This CDR3 is 18 amino acids long. Germline V lookup: CDR1 LGHNA, CDR2 YSLEER. The CDR3 DNA is TGCGCCAGCAGCCAAACCGCTGACAGGGAGATCTATAATTCACCCCTCCACTTT. As protein: CASSQTADREIYNSPLHF.

This chain uses TRBV9 with TRBJ1-1; weak D call: TRBD1 (5 bases). Trimming cost V 2 bases and J 1 base, with 30 bases left between them. The germline V gene encodes CDR1 SGDLS and CDR2 YYNGEE. The CDR3 is 21 amino acids. This CDR3 is CASSVQPGLSTSIPTNTEAFF. The CDR3 DNA follows: TGTGCCAGCAGCGTTCAGCCAGGGTTATCTACCTCTATACCGACGAACACTGAAGCTTTCTTT. Together with reference TRBV9 and TRBJ1-1, the CDR3 gives the full variable domain: DSGVTQTPKHLITATGQRVTLRCSPRSGDLSVYWYQQSLDQGLQFLIQYYNGEERAKGNILERFSAQQFPDLHSELNLSSLELGDSALYFCASSVQPGLSTSIPTNTEAFFGQGTRLTVV.

This rearrangement joins TRBV4-2 to TRBJ2-1, with 9 nucleotides matching TRBD2. CDR1 and CDR2 from the germline V gene are LGHNA and YNFKEQ. After removal of 0 bases from V and 5 bases from J, the junction contained 8 bases not matched to a gene. The CDR3 extends over 17 amino acids. CDR3 DNA: TGTGCCAGCAGCCAAGATTGGGCGGGGGGGCTCCACAATGAGCAGTTCTTC. The encoded protein is CASSQDWAGGLHNEQFF.

This chain joins TRBV19 and TRBJ1-3; no clear D. V lost 3 bases, J lost 1 base, and 4 bases lay in between. The CDR3 length is 13 residues. Looked up from germline, CDR1 is LNHDA and CDR2 is SQIVND (reference sequence). The DNA for the CDR3 is TGTGCCAGTAGTATTCTTTCTGGAAACACCATATATTTT. This sequence encodes CASSILSGNTIYF.

This clone appeared a single time. V usage is TRBV6-5 and J usage is TRBJ2-1, with D possibly TRBD2 on 7 matching bases. Looked up from germline, CDR1 is MNHEY and CDR2 is SVGAGI. The germline V and J ends were trimmed by 6 bases and 7 bases, with 16 bases remaining between them. The CDR3 runs 14 residues. CDR3 bases: TGTGCCAGCAGCGGTACGGGGGGCAAAAATGAGCAGTTCTTC. Protein: CASSGTGGKNEQFF.

This chain links TRBV18 with TRBJ2-3; 10 bases are shared with TRBD1. Germline CDR1 reads KGHSH; CDR2 reads LQKENI. CDR3 size: 15 residues. The V and J ends lost 5 bases and 2 bases, in that order; junction bases with no gene match: 4. CDR3 sequence: CASSKGQGFTDTQYF. The CDR3 bases are TGTGCCAGCTCAAAGGGACAGGGGTTCACAGATACGCAGTATTTT. Looking up the rest from reference TRBV18 and TRBJ2-3 gives the full variable domain: NAGVMQNPRHLVRRRGQEARLRCSPMKGHSHVYWYRQLPEEGLKFMVYLQKENIIDESGMPKERFSAEFPKEGPSILRIQQVVRGDSAAYFCASSKGQGFTDTQYFGPGTRLTVL.

CDR3 in DNA: TGTGCCAGCAGCCAATCCCTCATGAGCTCCTACGAGCAGTACTTC. Translation: CASSQSLMSSYEQYF. This chain links TRBV3-1 (or the pseudogene TRBV3-2) with TRBJ2-7; D is ambiguous. The CDR3 is 15 residues long. The germline V gene encodes CDR1 LGHDT and CDR2 YNNKEL (reference sequence). Between the trimmed V and J ends, which lost 2 bases and 0 bases, there was a span of 11 bases.

The rearrangement uses TRBV6-5 and TRBJ2-5, with 11 bases identical to TRBD2. With 2 bases clipped from V and 8 bases from J, the junction kept 10 bases outside the gene matches. The germline CDR1 and CDR2 sequences are MNHEY and SVGAGI. The CDR3 consists of 16 residues. The CDR3 loop is CASSYTLSTSGDTQYF. DNA of the CDR3: TGTGCCAGCAGTTACACCCTATCGACTAGCGGGGATACCCAGTACTTC.